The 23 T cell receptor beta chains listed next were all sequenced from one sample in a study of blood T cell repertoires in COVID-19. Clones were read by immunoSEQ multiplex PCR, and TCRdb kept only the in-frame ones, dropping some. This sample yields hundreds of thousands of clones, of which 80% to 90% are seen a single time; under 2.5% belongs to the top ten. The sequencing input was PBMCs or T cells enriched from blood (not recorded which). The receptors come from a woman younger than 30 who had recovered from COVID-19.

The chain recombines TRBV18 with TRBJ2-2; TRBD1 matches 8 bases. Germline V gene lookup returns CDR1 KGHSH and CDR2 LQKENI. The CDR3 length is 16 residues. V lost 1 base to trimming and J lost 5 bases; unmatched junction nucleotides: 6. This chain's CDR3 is CASSPLGQGATGELFF. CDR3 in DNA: TGTGCCAGCTCACCACTCGGGCAGGGGGCGACCGGGGAGCTGTTTTTT. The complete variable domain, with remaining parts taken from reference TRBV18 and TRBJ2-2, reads NAGVMQNPRHLVRRRGQEARLRCSPMKGHSHVYWYRQLPEEGLKFMVYLQKENIIDESGMPKERFSAEFPKEGPSILRIQQVVRGDSAAYFCASSPLGQGATGELFFGEGSRLTVL.

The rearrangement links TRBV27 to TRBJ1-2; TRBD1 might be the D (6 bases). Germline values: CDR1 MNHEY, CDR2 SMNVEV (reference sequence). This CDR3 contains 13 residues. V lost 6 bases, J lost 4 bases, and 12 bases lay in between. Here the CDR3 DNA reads TGTGCCAGCAGCCACGGACAGCGCTATGGCTACACCTTC. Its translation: CASSHGQRYGYTF.

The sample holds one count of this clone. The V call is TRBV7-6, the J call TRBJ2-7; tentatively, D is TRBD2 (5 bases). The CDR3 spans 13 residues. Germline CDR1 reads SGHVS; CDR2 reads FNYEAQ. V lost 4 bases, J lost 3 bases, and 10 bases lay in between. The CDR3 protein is CASSSGLGYEQYF. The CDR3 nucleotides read TGTGCCAGCAGCTCAGGACTGGGCTACGAGCAGTACTTC. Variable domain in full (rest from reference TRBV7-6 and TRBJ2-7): GAGVSQSPRYKVTKRGQDVALRCDPISGHVSLYWYRQALGQGPEFLTYFNYEAQQDKSGLPNDRFSAERPEGSISTLTIQRTEQRDSAMYRCASSSGLGYEQYFGPGTRLTVT.

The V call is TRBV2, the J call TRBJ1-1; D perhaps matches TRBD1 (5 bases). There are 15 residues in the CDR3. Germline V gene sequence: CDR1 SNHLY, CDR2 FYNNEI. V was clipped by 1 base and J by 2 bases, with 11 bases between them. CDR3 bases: TGTGCCAGCAGTGAAGGGAGGGGACCCAACACTGAAGCTTTCTTT. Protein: CASSEGRGPNTEAFF.

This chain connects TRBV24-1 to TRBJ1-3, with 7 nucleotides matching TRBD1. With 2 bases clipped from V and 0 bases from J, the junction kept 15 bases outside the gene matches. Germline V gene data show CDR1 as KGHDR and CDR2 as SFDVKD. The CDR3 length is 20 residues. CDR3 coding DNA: TGTGCCACCAGTGATTCGGACAGGATCAGGATCTTTAGCTCTGGAAACACCATATATTTT. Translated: CATSDSDRIRIFSSGNTIYF.

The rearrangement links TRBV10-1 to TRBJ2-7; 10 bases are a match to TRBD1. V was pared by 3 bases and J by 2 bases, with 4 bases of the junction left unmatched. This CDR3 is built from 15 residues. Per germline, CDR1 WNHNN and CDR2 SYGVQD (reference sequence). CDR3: CASSDGTGDTYEQYF. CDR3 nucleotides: TGCGCCAGCAGTGACGGGACAGGGGATACCTACGAGCAGTACTTC.

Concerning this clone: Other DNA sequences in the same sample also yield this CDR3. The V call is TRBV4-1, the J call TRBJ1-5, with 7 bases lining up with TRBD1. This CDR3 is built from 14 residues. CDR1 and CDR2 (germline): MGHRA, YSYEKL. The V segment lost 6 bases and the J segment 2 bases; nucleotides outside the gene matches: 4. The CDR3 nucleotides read TGCGCCAGCAGTCTAGGACAGGGCAATCAGCCCCAGCATTTT. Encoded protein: CASSLGQGNQPQHF.

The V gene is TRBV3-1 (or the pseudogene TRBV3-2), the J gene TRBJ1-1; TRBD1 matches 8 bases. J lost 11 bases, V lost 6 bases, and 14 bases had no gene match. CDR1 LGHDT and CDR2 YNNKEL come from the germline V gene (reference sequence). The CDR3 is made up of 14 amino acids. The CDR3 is CASSYRTGRVGAFF. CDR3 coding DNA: TGTGCCAGCAGTTACAGGACAGGGAGGGTGGGGGCTTTCTTT.

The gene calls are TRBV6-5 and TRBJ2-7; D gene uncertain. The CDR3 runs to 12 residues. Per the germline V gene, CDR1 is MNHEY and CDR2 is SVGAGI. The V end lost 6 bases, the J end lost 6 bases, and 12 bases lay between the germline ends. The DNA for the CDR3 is TGTGCCAGCAGCTTCGGTATCGGCGAGCAGTACTTC. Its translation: CASSFGIGEQYF.

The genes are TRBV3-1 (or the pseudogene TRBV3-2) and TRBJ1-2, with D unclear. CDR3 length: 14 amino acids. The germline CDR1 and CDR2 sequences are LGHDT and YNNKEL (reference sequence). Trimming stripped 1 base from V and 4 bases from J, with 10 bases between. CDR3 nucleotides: TGTGCCAGCAGCCAAGGTACTGGTCCCTATGGCTACACCTTC. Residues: CASSQGTGPYGYTF.

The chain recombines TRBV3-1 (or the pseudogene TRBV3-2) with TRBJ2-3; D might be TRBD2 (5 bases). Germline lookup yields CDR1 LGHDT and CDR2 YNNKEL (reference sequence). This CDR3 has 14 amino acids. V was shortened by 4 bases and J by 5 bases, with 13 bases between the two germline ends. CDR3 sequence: CASSPSRAGDTQYF. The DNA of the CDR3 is TGTGCCAGCAGCCCGTCCCGGGCGGGAGATACGCAGTATTTT.

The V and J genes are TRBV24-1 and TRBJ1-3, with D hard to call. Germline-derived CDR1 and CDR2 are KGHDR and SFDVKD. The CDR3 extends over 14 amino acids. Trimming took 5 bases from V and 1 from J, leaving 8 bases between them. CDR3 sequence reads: CATSVEGSGNTIYF. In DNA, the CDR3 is TGTGCCACCAGTGTAGAGGGTTCTGGAAACACCATATATTTT.

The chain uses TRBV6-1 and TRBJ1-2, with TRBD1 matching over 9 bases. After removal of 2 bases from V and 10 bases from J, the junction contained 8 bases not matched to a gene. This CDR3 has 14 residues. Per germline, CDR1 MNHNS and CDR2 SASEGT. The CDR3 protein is CASSELTGGFVYTF. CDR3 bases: TGTGCCAGCAGTGAACTGACAGGGGGATTTGTCTACACCTTC.

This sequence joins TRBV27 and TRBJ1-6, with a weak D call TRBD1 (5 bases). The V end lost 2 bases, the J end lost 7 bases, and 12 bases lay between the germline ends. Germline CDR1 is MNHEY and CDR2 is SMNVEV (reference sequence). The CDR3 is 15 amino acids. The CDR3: CASSLNQGGNSPLHF. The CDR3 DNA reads TGTGCCAGCAGTTTAAATCAGGGAGGGAATTCACCCCTCCACTTT.

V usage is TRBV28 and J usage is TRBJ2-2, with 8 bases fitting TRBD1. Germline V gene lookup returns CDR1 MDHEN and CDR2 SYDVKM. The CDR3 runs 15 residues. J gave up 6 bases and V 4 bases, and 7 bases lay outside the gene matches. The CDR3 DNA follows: TGTGCCAGCAGTTCAGGACAGGGCAGGTCCGGGGAGCTGTTTTTT. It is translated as CASSSGQGRSGELFF.

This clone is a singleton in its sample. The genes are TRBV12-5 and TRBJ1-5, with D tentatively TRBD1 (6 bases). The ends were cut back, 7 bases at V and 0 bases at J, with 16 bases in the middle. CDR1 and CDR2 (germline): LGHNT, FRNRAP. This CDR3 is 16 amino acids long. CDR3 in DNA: TGTGCTAGTGACTTCGAACGACAGGCTAGCAATCAGCCCCAGCATTTT. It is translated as CASDFERQASNQPQHF.

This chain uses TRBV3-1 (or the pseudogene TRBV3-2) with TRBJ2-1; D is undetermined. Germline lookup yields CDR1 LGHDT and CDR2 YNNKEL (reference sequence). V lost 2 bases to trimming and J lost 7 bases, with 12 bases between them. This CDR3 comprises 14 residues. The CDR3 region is CASSQSDIGNEQFF. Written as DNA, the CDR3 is TGTGCCAGCAGCCAAAGCGATATCGGAAATGAGCAGTTCTTC.

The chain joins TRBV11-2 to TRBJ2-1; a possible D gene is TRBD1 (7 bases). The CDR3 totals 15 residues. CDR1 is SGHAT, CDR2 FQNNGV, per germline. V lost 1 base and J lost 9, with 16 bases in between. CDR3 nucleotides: TGTGCCAGCAGCTTAGCGACAGGGAGGCAAGGTGAGCAGTTCTTC. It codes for CASSLATGRQGEQFF.

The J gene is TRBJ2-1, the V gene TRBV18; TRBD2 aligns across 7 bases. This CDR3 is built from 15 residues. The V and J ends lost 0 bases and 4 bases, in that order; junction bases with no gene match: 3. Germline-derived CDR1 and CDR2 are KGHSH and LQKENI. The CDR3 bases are TGTGCCAGCTCACCACCACGGGGGGAGTACAATGAGCAGTTCTTC. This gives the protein CASSPPRGEYNEQFF.

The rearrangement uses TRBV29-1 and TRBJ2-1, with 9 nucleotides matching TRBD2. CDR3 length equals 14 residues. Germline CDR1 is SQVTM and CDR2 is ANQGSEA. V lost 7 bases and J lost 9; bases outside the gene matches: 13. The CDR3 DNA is TGCAGCGCCTCTAAGGCGGGGGGGGGAGGTGAGCAGTTCTTC. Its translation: CSASKAGGGGEQFF.

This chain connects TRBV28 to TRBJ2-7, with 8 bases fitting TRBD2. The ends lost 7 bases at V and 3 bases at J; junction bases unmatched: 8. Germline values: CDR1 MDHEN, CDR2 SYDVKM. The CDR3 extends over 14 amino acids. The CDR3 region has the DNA TGTGCCAGCATGGGGGGACTAGAACTCTACGAGCAGTACTTC. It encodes CASMGGLELYEQYF.

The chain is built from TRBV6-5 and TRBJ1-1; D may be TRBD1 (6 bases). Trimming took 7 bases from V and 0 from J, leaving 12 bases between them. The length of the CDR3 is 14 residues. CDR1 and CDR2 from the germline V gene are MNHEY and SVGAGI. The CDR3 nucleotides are TGTGCCAGCACCAGAACAGGGCTGAACACTGAAGCTTTCTTT. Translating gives CASTRTGLNTEAFF.

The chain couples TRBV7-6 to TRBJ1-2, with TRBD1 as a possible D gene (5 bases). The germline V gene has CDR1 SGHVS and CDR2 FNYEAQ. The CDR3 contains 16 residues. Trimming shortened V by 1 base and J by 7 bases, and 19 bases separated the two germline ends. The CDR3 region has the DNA TGTGCCAGCAGCTTAGATACTAGGGGACTTTTATCTGGCTACACCTTC. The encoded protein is CASSLDTRGLLSGYTF.